This T cell receptor beta chain was retrieved from a study of CD8+ T cells in alopecia areata. Study results and caveats: Normal-skin resident alphabeta T cells also appear among scalp sample sequences.

T lymphocytes (CD4+ and CD8+) were sorted from PBMCs. Sequencing used cDNA as its template, made by extracting RNA and reverse transcribing it. Produced via immunoSEQ multiplex PCR; TCRdb's table is partial and in-frame only. The table includes roughly 150,000 clones, 62% detected once. This CDR3 contains 10 residues. Trimming took off 8 bases at V and 7 bases at J, with 8 bases between the two ends. The germline CDR1 and CDR2 sequences are SNHLY and FYNNEI. Concerning this clone: As yet, its antigen is unknown.

Material for sequencing was CD8+ T cells sorted from blood. The chain combines TRBV2 with TRBJ1-1, with D unclear. The sequence was collected from a human donor in good health. CDR3 bases: TGTGCCAGCTGGTGGGGTGAAGCTTTCTTT. It specifies CASWWGEAFF.